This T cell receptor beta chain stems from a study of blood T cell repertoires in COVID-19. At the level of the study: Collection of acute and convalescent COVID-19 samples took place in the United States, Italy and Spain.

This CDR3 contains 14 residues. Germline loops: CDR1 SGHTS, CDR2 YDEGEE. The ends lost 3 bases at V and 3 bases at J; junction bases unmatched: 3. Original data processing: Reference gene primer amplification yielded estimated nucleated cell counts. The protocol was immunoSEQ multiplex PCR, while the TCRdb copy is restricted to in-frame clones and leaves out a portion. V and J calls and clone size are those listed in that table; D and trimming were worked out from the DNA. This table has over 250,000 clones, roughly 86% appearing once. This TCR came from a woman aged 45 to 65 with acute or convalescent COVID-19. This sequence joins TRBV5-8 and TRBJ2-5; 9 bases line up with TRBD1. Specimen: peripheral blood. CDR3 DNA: TGTGCCAGCAGCTCAAGGACAGGGGAAGAGACCCAGTACTTC. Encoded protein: CASSSRTGEETQYF.